The clone carrying this T cell receptor beta chain was counted a single time. The antigen is unknown. The naive CD8 population came from CD45RO-negative cells selected for CCR7, without terminally differentiated effector memory CD45RA+ cells. When replicate PCRs were run on sorted subsets, they used 200 ng DNA, some 30,000 T cell genomes. Libraries were prepared by immunoSEQ multiplex PCR; TCRdb keeps only in-frame clonotypes and omits some of them. Seen here are fewer than 800,000 clones, roughly nine tenths observed once, and the top ten hold about a quarter. These data originate in a study of shared clonotypes between healthy human individuals. Broader study findings: Incomplete sequencing of sorted subsets was indicated by rarefaction despite large depth. Sequencing depth was predicted to influence how clonotypes are shared among donors.

The TCR originated in a man aged 25-40 years in good health. Sequenced sample: naive CD8+ T cells sorted from blood.

In nucleotides, the CDR3 is TGTGCCAGCAGCTCCCGCAATCCCAGGAACACTGAAGCTTTCTTT. Translated, it gives CASSSRNPRNTEAFF. This chain joins TRBV27 and TRBJ1-1; no clear D gene. Germline-derived CDR1 and CDR2 are MNHEY and SMNVEV (reference sequence). Trimming pared 6 bases from V and 1 base from J, leaving 15 bases between. This CDR3 comprises 15 residues.